This T cell receptor beta chain was recovered during a study of cytomegalovirus exposure and HLA in healthy donors. Study-wide points: The study flagged 150 to 200 TCR beta chains as cytomegalovirus-associated.

PCR used 60 Vbeta primers and 13 Jbeta primers. Clones were read by immunoSEQ multiplex PCR, and TCRdb kept only the in-frame ones, dropping some. The repertoire includes approximately 97,000 clones, around 68% of them detected once, and 4.8% sits in the top ten. Regarding this clone: What it binds is unknown.

The V end lost 7 bases, the J end lost 8 bases, and 18 bases lay between the germline ends. This CDR3 spans 14 amino acids. Per the germline V gene, CDR1 is SNHLY and CDR2 is FYNNEI. The receptor comes from a human donor in good health. Sequencing was done on a sample of PBMCs. The chain joins TRBV2 to TRBJ2-1, with a possible D match to TRBD2 (5 bases). The CDR3 region is CASIKDPGGHEQFF. CDR3 coding DNA: TGTGCCAGCATTAAGGACCCAGGAGGCCATGAGCAGTTCTTC.